This T cell receptor beta chain was obtained from a study of T cells in Graves' hyperthyroidism and ophthalmopathy. CDR1 and CDR2 (germline): DFQATT, SNEGSKA (reference sequence). This CDR3 spans 17 amino acids. The source material, RNA transcripts, was used to amplify TCR beta CDR3 regions. The TCR CDR3 was amplified in a first-round RT-PCR using the HTBI primer set. TCRdb ran MiXCR on the multiplex PCR reads and lists one entry per CDR3 protein. The top ten hold under 3.5% of the sample, which has a few hundred thousand distinct CDR3 sequences, approximately 15% seen once. On this clonotype itself: The antigen is unknown.

General study results and limits: Ophthalmopathy, which appeared later, was predicted by the model a median 6.5 months before onset.

Uncontrolled infection, other autoimmune disease, pregnancy or lactation disqualified patients from enrolment. Fresh peripheral blood, 8 to 10 ml of it, supplied the PBMCs. The chain employs TRBV20-1 and TRBJ2-3; TRBD2 matches 16 bases. Sequencing was performed on blood. This sequence was found in a woman aged 40 to 55 with Graves' ophthalmopathy. The CDR3 here is CSADPGLAGGPSDTQYF. The CDR3 nucleotides are TGCAGCGCAGATCCGGGACTAGCGGGGGGGCCCTCAGATACGCAGTATTTT.